This T cell receptor beta chain was obtained from a study of response to subunit inactivated influenza vaccine. Many counts were recorded for this clonotype. Its antigen remains unidentified. Study-wide points: Each seasonal flu vaccination may recruit only limited new T cells, authors suggested.

TCRdb used MiXCR to reprocess the RT-PCR reads, holding one entry per CDR3 protein. The sample has approximately 680,000 distinct CDR3 sequences; approximately 14% are singletons. Per the germline V gene, CDR1 is DFQATT and CDR2 is SNEGSKA (reference sequence). CDR3 size: 16 residues. With 0 bases clipped from V and 1 base from J, the junction kept 6 bases outside the gene matches. The sequence came from a man aged 45-65 years who received an inactivated influenza vaccine. V is TRBV20-1 and J is TRBJ2-3; 8 bases line up with TRBD2. Sequenced here: PBMCs from blood, sampled roughly 12 days after vaccination. In DNA form, the CDR3 reads TGCAGTGCTAGAGATCTTTCGACTAGCGGCACAGATACGCAGTATTTT. The encoded protein is CSARDLSTSGTDTQYF.